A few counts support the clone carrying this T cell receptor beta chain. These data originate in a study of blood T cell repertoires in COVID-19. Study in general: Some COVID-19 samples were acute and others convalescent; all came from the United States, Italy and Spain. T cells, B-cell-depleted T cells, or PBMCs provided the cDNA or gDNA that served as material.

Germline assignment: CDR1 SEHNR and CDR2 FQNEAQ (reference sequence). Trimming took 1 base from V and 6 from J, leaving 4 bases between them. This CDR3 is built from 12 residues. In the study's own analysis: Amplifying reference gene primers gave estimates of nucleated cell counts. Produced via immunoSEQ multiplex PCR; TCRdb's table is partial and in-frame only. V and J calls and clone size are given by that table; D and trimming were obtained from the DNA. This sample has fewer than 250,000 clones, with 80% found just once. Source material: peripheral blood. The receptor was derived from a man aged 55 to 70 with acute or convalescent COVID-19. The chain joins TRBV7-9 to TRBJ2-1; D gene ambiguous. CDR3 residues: CASSLELNEQFF. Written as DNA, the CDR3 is TGTGCCAGCAGCTTAGAACTCAATGAGCAGTTCTTC.